This paragraph covers one T cell receptor (beta chain) sequence. Repertoires were generated with immunoSEQ multiplex PCR, while TCRdb's copy carries only in-frame clones and drops some. This repertoire shows a few hundred thousand clones, 88% found once; its top ten account for about 3%. The data derive from a study of blood T cell repertoires in COVID-19. CDR3 size: 14 residues. Per germline, CDR1 SGHTA and CDR2 FQGTGA. V lost 5 bases, J lost 0 bases, and 11 bases lay in between. Sequences were obtained from PBMCs or T cells enriched from blood (not recorded which). The chain employs TRBV7-3 and TRBJ2-7; D is unclear. This receptor was identified in a woman aged 45-65 years who had recovered from COVID-19. In DNA form, the CDR3 reads TGTGCCAGCAGCCTTGGTAGTGGCTCCTACGAGCAGTACTTC. This translates into CASSLGSGSYEQYF.